The next 5 T cell receptor beta chains were all read from a single sample in a study of T cells in localized non-small cell lung cancer (dated by TCRdb to 2018 to 2021). Libraries came from the immunoSEQ multiplex PCR assay. The source is immuneACCESS, and TCRdb retained only in-frame sequences with V and J called. Part of the clones is not carried over; for the studies checked, unresolved V genes explain less than half of this, and the remainder is unexplained. The table for this sample lists around 41,000 clones; roughly 91% of them were counted only once. Of the sample, 8% to 11% falls within the top ten clones. This sample comprised PBMCs, obtained before any cancer treatment. Every receptor here comes from a woman aged 35-70 years with stage II lung adenocarcinoma.

The CDR3 nucleotides are TGTGCCAGCAGCCAAGAGGCCTGTGGTAGCAATCAGCCCCAGCATTTT. Amino acid sequence: CASSQEACGSNQPQHF. The genes are TRBV14 and TRBJ1-5; D ambiguous. In germline, CDR1 is SGHDN, CDR2 FVKESK. The V end was cut by 0 bases, the J end by 0 bases, with 9 bases between. The CDR3 contains 16 residues.

The chain uses TRBV5-1 and TRBJ1-4, with TRBD1 as a possible D gene (6 bases). This CDR3 has 15 residues. CDR1 is SGHRS, CDR2 YFSETQ, per germline. Trimming cost V 6 bases and J 4 bases, with 16 bases left between them. CDR3 bases: TGCGCCAGCACGACCGGACAGATCCTTAATGAAAAACTGTTTTTT. This translates into CASTTGQILNEKLFF.

This clone was picked up one time. The chain has TRBV15 and TRBJ2-7; TRBD2 might be the D (6 bases). CDR1 is LNHNV, CDR2 YYDKDF, per germline (reference sequence). Trimming shortened V by 8 bases and J by 0 bases, and 14 bases separated the two germline ends. This CDR3 region has 14 residues. CDR3 sequence (DNA): TGTGCCACCCGCCGGGAGCCCAGCTCCTACGAGCAGTACTTC. Its protein is CATRREPSSYEQYF. The complete variable domain, with remaining parts taken from reference TRBV15 and TRBJ2-7, reads DAMVIQNPRYQVTQFGKPVTLSCSQTLNHNVMYWYQQKSSQAPKLLFHYYDKDFNNEADTPDNFQSRRPNTSFCFLDIRSPGLGDTAMYLCATRREPSSYEQYFGPGTRLTVT.

This chain joins TRBV28 and TRBJ1-4; 10 nucleotides match TRBD1. The V gene's germline CDR1 is MDHEN and CDR2 SYDVKM. V dropped 6 bases and J dropped 0; count of bases not matched to a gene: 7. The CDR3 totals 17 residues. CDR3 residues: CASSGDRGDATNEKLFF. The CDR3 bases are TGTGCCAGCAGCGGGGACAGGGGAGATGCAACTAATGAAAAACTGTTTTTT. Combining the CDR3 with reference TRBV28 and TRBJ1-4 gives the whole variable domain DVKVTQSSRYLVKRTGEKVFLECVQDMDHENMFWYRQDPGLGLRLIYFSYDVKMKEKGDIPEGYSVSREKKERFSLILESASTNQTSMYLCASSGDRGDATNEKLFFGSGTQLSVL.

In regard to this clone: The junction differs from germline at one of its ends, possibly a read error. The J gene is TRBJ2-4, the V gene TRBV19; 8 positions agree with TRBD1. The CDR3 runs 16 residues. Germline CDR1 and CDR2: LNHDA and SQIVND (reference sequence). The CDR3 spells CASSLDHRTGQNIQYF. The CDR3 nucleotides are TGTGCCAGTAGTTTAGATCACAGGACAGGGCAAAACATTCAGTACTTC.